This T cell receptor beta chain was identified in a study of blood T cell repertoires in COVID-19. V gave up 6 bases and J gave up 1 base, with 24 bases separating them. CDR1 and CDR2 (germline): LNHNV, YYDKDF (reference sequence). CDR3 length: 18 amino acids. The repertoire was sequenced with immunoSEQ multiplex PCR; TCRdb's copy has only in-frame clones and lacks some. Of 190,000 or so clones in the sample, about 80% were seen once. The sequence was obtained from a man between 40 and 49 years old who had recovered from COVID-19. The V gene is TRBV15, the J gene TRBJ1-1; D is possibly TRBD1 (5 bases). The specimen was PBMCs or T cells enriched from blood (not recorded which). In DNA, the CDR3 is TGTGCCACCAGTAATGGGGGGTCGCGTGGCGCGTCGAACACTGAAGCTTTCTTT. Protein: CATSNGGSRGASNTEAFF.